This is a list of T cell receptor beta chains from one sample in a study of breast tumors, draining lymph nodes, adjacent tissues. TCRdb processed the multiplex PCR reads anew with MiXCR; each CDR3 protein has one entry. The data show 150,000 to 200,000 distinct CDR3 sequences, approximately 33% seen once. Sequencing was done on a sample of axillary lymph node tissue. The receptors stem from a female donor with breast cancer. Some clones in this sample may be carry-over from other donors' samples. Each CDR3 is given without its conserved first and last residue. The order of the fields is clone size, D gene, V gene, J gene, CDR3 protein. A D gene is named only where the DNA matches it firmly. Size is stated for part of the rows, as once, few or many counts, or as a class when the clone is expanded.

clone size: -; D gene: -; V gene: TRBV20-1; J gene: TRBJ1-5; CDR3 protein: SAEGVGSQH
clone size: few; D gene: -; V gene: TRBV27; J gene: TRBJ2-6; CDR3 protein: ASTPSGANVLT
clone size: few; D gene: -; V gene: TRBV30; J gene: TRBJ1-2; CDR3 protein: AWSPPVGAGYGYT
clone size: many; D gene: -; V gene: TRBV3-1; J gene: TRBJ1-6; CDR3 protein: ASSPTINNSPLH
clone size: -; D gene: TRBD2; V gene: TRBV27; J gene: TRBJ2-7; CDR3 protein: ASSLQRGGFYEQY
clone size: many; D gene: -; V gene: TRBV11-2; J gene: TRBJ2-5; CDR3 protein: ASSFHQETQY
clone size: many; D gene: TRBD2; V gene: TRBV7-9; J gene: TRBJ2-7; CDR3 protein: ASSLENSGGPYYEQY
clone size: many; D gene: -; V gene: TRBV10-1; J gene: TRBJ2-7; CDR3 protein: ASSDPNRGEQY
clone size: -; D gene: -; V gene: TRBV7-6; J gene: TRBJ1-4; CDR3 protein: ASSPAGGAGAEKLF
clone size: many; D gene: -; V gene: TRBV6-2/TRBV6-3; J gene: TRBJ2-5; CDR3 protein: ASRTPRGSETQY
clone size: once; D gene: TRBD2; V gene: TRBV7-8; J gene: TRBJ2-2; CDR3 protein: ASSSLYGGGTDTNTGELF
clone size: many; D gene: -; V gene: TRBV7-9; J gene: TRBJ2-1; CDR3 protein: ASSLTEIYNEQF
clone size: many; D gene: -; V gene: TRBV7-2; J gene: TRBJ2-7; CDR3 protein: ASSLGHRLGDSYEQY
clone size: -; D gene: TRBD1; V gene: TRBV5-1; J gene: TRBJ1-6; CDR3 protein: ASSLDPRQGYNSPLH
clone size: many; D gene: -; V gene: TRBV7-9; J gene: TRBJ2-1; CDR3 protein: ASSLPPGTVKTGF
clone size: many; D gene: TRBD2; V gene: TRBV20-1; J gene: TRBJ2-7; CDR3 protein: SARYSAGVW
clone size: many; D gene: -; V gene: TRBV10-2; J gene: TRBJ2-7; CDR3 protein: ASSELDSSYEQY
clone size: many; D gene: TRBD1; V gene: TRBV19; J gene: TRBJ1-5; CDR3 protein: ASSFRQGGNQPQH
clone size: many; D gene: TRBD1; V gene: TRBV7-6; J gene: TRBJ1-4; CDR3 protein: ASSPSGTVHEKLF
clone size: many; D gene: TRBD1; V gene: TRBV6-5; J gene: TRBJ1-5; CDR3 protein: ASSPQGVGVSNQPQH
clone size: -; D gene: TRBD1; V gene: TRBV28; J gene: TRBJ1-5; CDR3 protein: ASSFPLRQGAVAGNQPQH
clone size: -; D gene: -; V gene: TRBV6-1; J gene: TRBJ1-2; CDR3 protein: ASTEGRRGYT
clone size: many; D gene: -; V gene: TRBV13; J gene: TRBJ2-1; CDR3 protein: ASSSLGPIFEQF
clone size: many; D gene: -; V gene: TRBV20-1; J gene: TRBJ1-6; CDR3 protein: SARDERGDYSPLH
clone size: many; D gene: -; V gene: TRBV6-6; J gene: TRBJ2-7; CDR3 protein: ASSYEESSYEQY
clone size: many; D gene: -; V gene: TRBV20-1; J gene: TRBJ2-2; CDR3 protein: SAKVSAANTGELF
clone size: many; D gene: TRBD1; V gene: TRBV5-6; J gene: TRBJ2-7; CDR3 protein: ASSDAGTGGRFYEQY
clone size: few; D gene: TRBD2; V gene: TRBV6-1; J gene: TRBJ2-7; CDR3 protein: ASRGSGEFLEQY
clone size: many; D gene: -; V gene: TRBV7-9; J gene: TRBJ1-6; CDR3 protein: ASSLTRSSYNSPLH
clone size: many; D gene: TRBD1; V gene: TRBV9; J gene: TRBJ1-4; CDR3 protein: ASSVGQNNEKLF
clone size: many; D gene: -; V gene: TRBV2; J gene: TRBJ2-5; CDR3 protein: ASSETGTQETQY
clone size: many; D gene: -; V gene: TRBV5-5; J gene: TRBJ1-3; CDR3 protein: ASSFPGAGNTIY
clone size: -; D gene: -; V gene: TRBV3-1; J gene: TRBJ2-2; CDR3 protein: ASSQVSAVGTGELF
clone size: many; D gene: TRBD1; V gene: TRBV12-3/TRBV12-4; J gene: TRBJ1-6; CDR3 protein: ASRPQGGNSPLH
clone size: -; D gene: TRBD1; V gene: TRBV15; J gene: TRBJ1-2; CDR3 protein: ATSRRGTGKAYGYI
clone size: many; D gene: -; V gene: TRBV20-1; J gene: TRBJ1-6; CDR3 protein: SARVRGSYNSPLH